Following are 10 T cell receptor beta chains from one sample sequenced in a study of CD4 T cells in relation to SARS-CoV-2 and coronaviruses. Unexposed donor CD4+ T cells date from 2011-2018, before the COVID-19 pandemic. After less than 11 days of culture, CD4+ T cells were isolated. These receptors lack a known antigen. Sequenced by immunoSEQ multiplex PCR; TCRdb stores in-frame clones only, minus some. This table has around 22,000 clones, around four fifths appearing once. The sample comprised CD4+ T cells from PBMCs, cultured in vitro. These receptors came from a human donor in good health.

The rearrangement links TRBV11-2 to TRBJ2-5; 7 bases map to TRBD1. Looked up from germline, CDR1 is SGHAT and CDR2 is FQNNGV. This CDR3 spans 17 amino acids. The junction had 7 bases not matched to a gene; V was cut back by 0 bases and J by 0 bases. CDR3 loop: CASSLDRDSPYQETQYF. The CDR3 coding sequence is TGTGCCAGCAGCTTAGATAGGGACAGCCCGTACCAAGAGACCCAGTACTTC.

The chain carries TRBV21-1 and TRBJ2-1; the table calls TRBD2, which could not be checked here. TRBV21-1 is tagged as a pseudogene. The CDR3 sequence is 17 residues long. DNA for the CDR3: TGTGCCAGCAGCAAAATTCCTAGCGGGACCTATATGGTGGAGCAGTTCTTC. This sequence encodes CASSKIPSGTYMVEQFF.

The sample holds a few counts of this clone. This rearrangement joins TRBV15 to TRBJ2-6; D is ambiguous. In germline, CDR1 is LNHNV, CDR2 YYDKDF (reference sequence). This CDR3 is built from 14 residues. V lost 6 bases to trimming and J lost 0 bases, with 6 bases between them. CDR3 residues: CATRKGSGANVLTF. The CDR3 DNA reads TGTGCCACCAGGAAGGGCTCTGGGGCCAACGTCCTGACTTTC.

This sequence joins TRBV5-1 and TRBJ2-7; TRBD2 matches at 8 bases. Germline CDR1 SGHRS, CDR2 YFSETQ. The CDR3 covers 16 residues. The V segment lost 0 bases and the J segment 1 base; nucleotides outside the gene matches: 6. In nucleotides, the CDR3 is TGCGCCAGCAGCTTGGCCGTGACTAGCGCATCCTACGAGCAGTACTTC. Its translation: CASSLAVTSASYEQYF.

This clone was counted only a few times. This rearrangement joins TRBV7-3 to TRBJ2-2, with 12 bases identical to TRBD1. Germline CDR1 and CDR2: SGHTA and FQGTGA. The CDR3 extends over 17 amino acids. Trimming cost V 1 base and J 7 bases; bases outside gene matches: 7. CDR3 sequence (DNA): TGTGCCAGCAGCTTAAGCCGGGACAGGGGGCGGGTCGGGGAGCTGTTTTTT. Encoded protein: CASSLSRDRGRVGELFF.

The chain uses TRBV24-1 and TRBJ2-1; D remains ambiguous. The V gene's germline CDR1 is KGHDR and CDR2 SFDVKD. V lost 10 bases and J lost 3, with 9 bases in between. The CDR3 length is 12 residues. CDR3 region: CATADFYNEQFF. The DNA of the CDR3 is TGTGCCACTGCCGACTTCTACAATGAGCAGTTCTTC.

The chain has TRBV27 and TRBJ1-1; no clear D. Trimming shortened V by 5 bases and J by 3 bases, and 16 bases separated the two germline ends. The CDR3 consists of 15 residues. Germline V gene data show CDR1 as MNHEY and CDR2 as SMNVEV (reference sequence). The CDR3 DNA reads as TGTGCCAGCAGTCCCGATGCGACCATTTACACTGAAGCTTTCTTT. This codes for CASSPDATIYTEAFF.

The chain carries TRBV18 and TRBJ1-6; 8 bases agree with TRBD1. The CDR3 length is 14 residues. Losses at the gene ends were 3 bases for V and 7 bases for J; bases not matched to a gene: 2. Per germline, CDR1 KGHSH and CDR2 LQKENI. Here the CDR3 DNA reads TGTGCCAGCTCACCGGGACAGGAGAATTCACCCCTCCACTTT. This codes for CASSPGQENSPLHF.

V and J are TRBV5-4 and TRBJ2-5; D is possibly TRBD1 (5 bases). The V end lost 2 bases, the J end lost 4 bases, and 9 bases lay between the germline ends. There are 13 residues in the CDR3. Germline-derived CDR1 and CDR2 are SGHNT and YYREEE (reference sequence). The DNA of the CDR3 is TGTGCCAGCAGCTTCCGCAGGGCAGAGACCCAGTACTTC. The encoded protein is CASSFRRAETQYF.

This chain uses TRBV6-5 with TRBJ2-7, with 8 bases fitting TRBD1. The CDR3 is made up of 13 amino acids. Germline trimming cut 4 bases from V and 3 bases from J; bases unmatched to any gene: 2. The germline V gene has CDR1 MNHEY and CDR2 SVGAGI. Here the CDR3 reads CASSWTGYYEQYF. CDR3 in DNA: TGTGCCAGCAGTTGGACAGGGTACTACGAGCAGTACTTC.